These T cell receptor beta chains were read from a single sample in a study of OX40 agonist ivuxolimab in advanced cancers. Using immunoSEQ multiplex PCR, the repertoire was profiled, and TCRdb retains in-frame clones only, with some absent. Of 100,000 or so clones in the sample, under 90% are singletons; the top ten hold less than 2%. Sequencing was performed on CD4+ or CD8+ T cells sorted from blood, taken in a trial of the OX40 agonist ivuxolimab. The receptors here all came from an adult with an advanced solid tumor such as melanoma, head and neck, liver or kidney cancer. Each CDR3 is given with its conserved first and last residue. D genes are given only for firm matches. Only some rows state a clone size, as once, few, many or a class for expanded clones.

.	TRBV28	.	TRBJ1-2	CASSLSWGSNYGYTF	TGTGCCAGCAGTTTATCTTGGGGGTCTAACTATGGCTACACCTTC
TRBD1	TRBV19	once	TRBJ2-5	CASRPGQGGFETQYF	TGTGCCAGTAGACCGGGACAGGGAGGTTTCGAGACCCAGTACTTC
.	TRBV29-1	.	TRBJ2-7	CSVDGRDSYEQYF	TGCAGCGTTGACGGCCGGGATTCCTACGAGCAGTACTTC
TRBD2	TRBV5-1	.	TRBJ2-1	CASSLYGLADSSYNEQFF	TGCGCCAGCAGCTTGTATGGACTAGCGGATAGCTCCTACAATGAGCAGTTCTTC
.	TRBV6-1	.	TRBJ2-5	CASGPKHQLQYF	TGTGCCAGCGGACCGAAGCACCAACTTCAGTACTTC
.	TRBV14	.	TRBJ1-2	CASSQDAGFYYGYTF	TGTGCCAGCAGCCAAGATGCAGGGTTCTACTATGGCTACACCTTC
TRBD1	TRBV6-5	.	TRBJ1-1	CASSDRGTEAFF	TGTGCCAGCAGTGACAGGGGCACTGAAGCTTTCTTT
.	TRBV30	.	TRBJ1-2	CAWLTVIRYGYTF	TGTGCCTGGCTTACAGTGATTAGGTATGGCTACACCTTC
.	TRBV9	.	TRBJ2-1	CASSVVELALEQFF	TGTGCCAGCAGCGTAGTAGAACTAGCTCTTGAGCAGTTCTTC
.	TRBV5-5	.	TRBJ1-4	CASSPTGSSANEKLFF	TGTGCCAGCAGCCCAACAGGGAGCTCAGCTAATGAAAAACTGTTTTTT
.	TRBV19	.	TRBJ2-3	CASSIGPTTDTQYF	TGTGCCAGTAGTATAGGCCCCACCACAGATACGCAGTATTTT
TRBD2	TRBV10-3	.	TRBJ2-3	CAISEGLAGDTQYF	TGTGCCATCAGTGAGGGACTAGCGGGAGATACGCAGTATTTT
.	TRBV5-4	.	TRBJ2-3	CASSGNQGSNTQYF	TGTGCCAGCAGCGGAAACCAGGGATCTAATACGCAGTATTTT
.	TRBV7-3	.	TRBJ2-3	CASSLKSGLADTQYF	TGTGCCAGCAGCTTAAAGTCAGGGCTCGCAGATACGCAGTATTTT
.	TRBV12-2	.	TRBJ2-7	CASRPYDLDIDYEQYF	TGTGCAAGTCGCCCTTACGATCTAGACATAGACTACGAGCAGTACTTC
TRBD1	TRBV4-1	.	TRBJ1-2	CASSLGGQGKDGYTF	TGCGCCAGCAGCCTCGGGGGACAGGGGAAGGATGGCTACACCTTC
TRBD1	TRBV30	.	TRBJ1-5	CAWSPTTGGNQPQHF	TGTGCCTGGAGTCCCACTACAGGGGGCAATCAGCCCCAGCATTTT
.	TRBV6-5	.	TRBJ1-1	CASSLGGRGGTEAFF	TGTGCCAGCAGTTTAGGAGGGCGCGGTGGTACTGAAGCTTTCTTT
.	TRBV10-2	.	TRBJ2-7	CASSYGTGYEQYF	TGCGCCAGCTCCTACGGAACAGGGTACGAGCAGTACTTC
.	TRBV21-1	few	TRBJ2-7	CASSTAPDPSCYEQYF	TGTGCCAGCAGCACCGCTCCGGATCCCTCGTGCTACGAGCAGTACTTC
.	TRBV6-6	.	TRBJ1-1	CASRGKGLNTEAFF	TGTGCCAGCAGGGGGAAGGGGCTGAACACTGAAGCTTTCTTT
TRBD1	TRBV29-1	.	TRBJ2-2	CSVGRGSNTGELFF	TGCAGCGTTGGCAGGGGGTCGAACACCGGGGAGCTGTTTTTT
.	TRBV19	few	TRBJ1-2	CASNLEGDTYGYTF	TGTGCCAGCAACCTCGAGGGGGACACCTATGGCTACACCTTC
.	TRBV4-2	few	TRBJ1-1	CASGGDVSNTEAFF	TGTGCCAGCGGCGGGGACGTATCGAACACTGAAGCTTTCTTT
.	TRBV9	.	TRBJ2-3	CASSVGATDTQYF	TGTGCCAGCAGCGTAGGGGCCACAGATACGCAGTATTTT
.	TRBV6-1	.	TRBJ2-1	CASRAPGTGGQFF	TGTGCCAGCAGAGCTCCAGGGACCGGAGGGCAGTTCTTC
TRBD2	TRBV5-1	.	TRBJ2-5	CASSETSGRGETQYF	TGCGCCAGCAGCGAGACTAGCGGGAGGGGGGAGACCCAGTACTTC
.	TRBV5-4	.	TRBJ2-3	CASSWDLSTGDTQYF	TGTGCCAGCAGCTGGGACCTCTCTACGGGCGATACGCAGTATTTT
.	TRBV6-1	.	TRBJ2-5	CASLGKRAGQETQYF	TGTGCCAGCCTCGGAAAGAGGGCCGGGCAAGAGACCCAGTACTTC
.	TRBV10-3	.	TRBJ1-1	CAIIWLGATDTEAFF	TGTGCCATCATTTGGCTGGGGGCAACGGACACTGAAGCTTTCTTT
.	TRBV7-9	.	TRBJ1-5	CASSLNRDNQPQHF	TGTGCCAGCAGCTTAAACAGAGATAATCAGCCCCAGCATTTT
TRBD1	TRBV6-5	.	TRBJ1-2	CASSFDRGLGYTF	TGTGCCAGCAGTTTCGACAGGGGGCTAGGCTACACCTTC
.	TRBV15	.	TRBJ1-5	CATSSGGGGNQPQHF	TGTGCCACCAGCTCCGGAGGGGGGGGCAATCAGCCCCAGCATTTT
TRBD2	TRBV25-1	.	TRBJ2-1	CASSGGLAGSNEQFF	TGTGCCAGCAGTGGGGGACTAGCGGGTTCCAATGAGCAGTTCTTC
TRBD2	TRBV19	.	TRBJ2-3	CATTRGGSFSTDTQYF	TGTGCCACCACCCGGGGCGGGAGCTTTAGCACAGATACGCAGTATTTT
.	TRBV2	.	TRBJ2-7	CASSEAGRVPYEQYF	TGTGCCAGCAGTGAAGCGGGCAGGGTTCCTTACGAGCAGTACTTC
.	TRBV28	.	TRBJ2-3	CASSSPSTDTQYF	TGTGCCAGCAGCTCCCCTAGCACAGATACGCAGTATTTT
TRBD1	TRBV29-1	few	TRBJ1-2	CSVEDGGQVSYTF	TGCAGCGTTGAAGATGGGGGACAGGTTAGCTACACCTTC
TRBD1	TRBV19	.	TRBJ2-5	CASSLTPRDRETQYF	TGTGCCAGTAGTTTAACTCCGAGGGACAGGGAGACCCAGTACTTC
.	TRBV5-1	.	TRBJ1-1	CASSLAPGGTEAFF	TGCGCCAGCAGCTTGGCGCCGGGTGGGACTGAAGCTTTCTTT
TRBD1	TRBV5-4	.	TRBJ1-2	CASSPLNRGPNYGYTF	TGTGCCAGCAGTCCACTAAACAGGGGACCCAACTATGGCTACACCTTC
TRBD1	TRBV2	few	TRBJ1-1	CAQGGIEAFF	TGTGCCCAGGGGGGTATTGAAGCTTTCTTT